A selection of T cell receptor beta chains follows, all from one sample in a study of T-cell reconstitution after alpha-beta-depleted transplantation in children. MiXCR, run by TCRdb on the PCR reads, gives a single entry per CDR3 protein. The sample has 500,000 to 600,000 distinct CDR3 sequences, approximately 30% seen once; the top ten hold approximately 33%. The sequenced sample was PBMCs, obtained before TCRalphabeta/CD19-depleted stem cell transplant. The source of these receptors is a boy younger than two with Wiskott-Aldrich syndrome, due to receive a stem cell transplant. Both conserved end residues are part of each CDR3. Each record gives: D gene, J gene, V gene, clone size, CDR3 DNA, CDR3 protein. The D gene is left open where the match is weak. Expanded clones get a size class; other rows say once, few or many, or leave the size out.

>.|TRBJ2-2|TRBV5-1|.
TGCGCCAGCAGCCGGGACACGGTCGGCGGGGAGCTGTTTTTT
CASSRDTVGGELFF
>.|TRBJ1-6|TRBV20-1|few
TGCAGTGCTAGAGACGGACCCAGACCCCTCCACTTT
CSARDGPRPLHF
>.|TRBJ1-5|TRBV7-8|.
TGTGCCAGCAGCTTAGTCCCTCGGCGGCAAACCCTTAATCAGCCCCAGCATTTT
CASSLVPRRQTLNQPQHF
>.|TRBJ1-6|TRBV4-1|few
TGCGCCAGCAGCCACGGGGGACAAGATAATTCACCCCTCCACTTT
CASSHGGQDNSPLHF
>.|TRBJ2-1|TRBV11-3|few
TGTGCCAGCAGCTTCGGGGGTGGTATCAACAATGAGCAGTTCTTC
CASSFGGGINNEQFF
>TRBD2|TRBJ2-7|TRBV5-1|.
TGCGCCAGCAGCTTGGGGACTAGCCCGAAGGAGCAGTACTTC
CASSLGTSPKEQYF
>.|TRBJ1-1|TRBV5-1|.
TGCGCCAGCAGCCCCCGAGCGGGGTTCGGAACTGAAGCTTTCTTT
CASSPRAGFGTEAFF
>TRBD1|TRBJ1-1|TRBV12-3/TRBV12-4|.
TGTGCCAGCACCATGACAGGGTTGGGCACTGAAGCTTTCTTT
CASTMTGLGTEAFF
>.|TRBJ1-5|TRBV12-3/TRBV12-4|few
TGTGCCAGCAGTGGACGGTACAATCAGCCCCAGCATTTT
CASSGRYNQPQHF
>.|TRBJ2-3|TRBV5-1|few
TGCGCCAGCAGCTTGGAGCTAGCTTGGGCTACGCAGTATTTT
CASSLELAWATQYF
>TRBD1|TRBJ2-7|TRBV30|.
TGTGCCTGGAGCCGCGGACAGGTCCGCCAGCAGTACTTC
CAWSRGQVRQQYF
>.|TRBJ1-6|TRBV5-1|.
TGCGCCAGCAGCTTGGATGGGAGGGGAAGATCATCCTATAATTCACCCCTCCACTTT
CASSLDGRGRSSYNSPLHF
>.|TRBJ1-6|TRBV5-1|.
TGCGCCAGCAGCCCTGGATTGGCCTATAATTCACCCCTCCACTTT
CASSPGLAYNSPLHF
>.|TRBJ2-1|TRBV7-8|.
TGTGCCAGCAGCTTCTCCCGTGGAGAGGGGTTCTTC
CASSFSRGEGFF
>.|TRBJ1-2|TRBV10-2|few
TGCGCCAGCGGGCAGGAGGGGCGCGGCTATGGCTACACCTTC
CASGQEGRGYGYTF
>TRBD1|TRBJ2-7|TRBV20-1|.
TGCAGTGCTAGAGACCGGACAGGGGGCTTTTACGAGCAGTACTTC
CSARDRTGGFYEQYF
>TRBD1|TRBJ2-3|TRBV12-3/TRBV12-4|.
TGTGCCAGCAGTTCACAGGGGGCGGCGTCGGATACGCAGTATTTT
CASSSQGAASDTQYF
>.|TRBJ1-2|TRBV20-1|.
TGCAGTGCTAGAGTCGCCTCCGGGGAGGACTATGGCTACACCTTC
CSARVASGEDYGYTF
>.|TRBJ2-3|TRBV2|.
TGTGCCAGCAGTGAATACGGGGATACGCAGTATTTT
CASSEYGDTQYF
>.|TRBJ2-2|TRBV5-1|.
TGCGCCAGTAGATTGGGGACGTACACCGGGGAGCTGTTTTTT
CASRLGTYTGELFF
>.|TRBJ2-7|TRBV5-1|.
TGCGCCAGCAGCTCGTCCGTGGAGCAGTACTTC
CASSSSVEQYF
>.|TRBJ2-5|TRBV20-1|.
TGCAGTGCTTCCGGGACCTCAGGGGCCCAGTACTTC
CSASGTSGAQYF
>.|TRBJ2-5|TRBV10-3|few
TGTGCCATCCGGACGGAATCCCAAGAGACCCAGTACTTC
CAIRTESQETQYF
>TRBD2|TRBJ2-1|TRBV6-1|few
TGTGCCAGCAGTCCTAGCGGGAGGCGAGACAATGAGCAGTTCTTC
CASSPSGRRDNEQFF
>.|TRBJ1-5|TRBV3-1|.
TGTGCCAGCAGCCAAGACGGAGGACTCAATCAGCCCCAGCATTTT
CASSQDGGLNQPQHF
>TRBD2|TRBJ2-3|TRBV20-1|few
TGCAGTGCTCTAAGACTAGCGGGAGAGGATACGCAGTATTTT
CSALRLAGEDTQYF
>TRBD1|TRBJ2-5|TRBV11-2|few
TGTGCCAGCAGCCCGGGACAGGCGCTCCAAGAGACCCAGTACTTC
CASSPGQALQETQYF
>.|TRBJ2-7|TRBV28|.
TGTGCCAGCTCAACTCCGGACTACGAGCAGTACTTC
CASSTPDYEQYF
>TRBD2|TRBJ2-5|TRBV12-3/TRBV12-4|.
TGTGCCAGCCCCAGCGGGATGCGAGAGACCCAGTACTTC
CASPSGMRETQYF
>TRBD1|TRBJ2-5|TRBV24-1|few
TGTGCCACCAGTGACGCTAGGACAGGGCAAGAGACCCAGTACTTC
CATSDARTGQETQYF
>.|TRBJ1-3|TRBV2|.
TGTGCCAGCAGTCCCAACGAAAACTCTGGAAACACCATATATTTT
CASSPNENSGNTIYF
>.|TRBJ2-1|TRBV19|.
TGTGCCAGTAGTATAACCGGAAGGGCGGGCCACAATGAGCAGTTCTTC
CASSITGRAGHNEQFF
>.|TRBJ2-1|TRBV7-2|few
TGTGCCAGCAGCTTAGCCAGGGTGGGGTCAAACAATGAGCAGTTCTTC
CASSLARVGSNNEQFF
>TRBD1|TRBJ1-5|TRBV4-1|.
TGCGCCAGCAGCCAAGCAGGACAGGGGATGAATCAGCCCCAGCATTTT
CASSQAGQGMNQPQHF
>TRBD1|TRBJ2-1|TRBV5-1|few
TGCGCCAGCAGCCCTGGGACAGGCCTTTACAATGAGCAGTTCTTC
CASSPGTGLYNEQFF
>.|TRBJ2-1|TRBV5-1|many
TGCGCCAGCAGCTTGTCCGCAGGGTCCTACAATGAGCAGTTCTTC
CASSLSAGSYNEQFF
>TRBD2|TRBJ2-5|TRBV6-1|.
TGTGCCAGCAGTGAAATGTGGCTAGCGGTTCAAGAGACCCAGTACTTC
CASSEMWLAVQETQYF
>TRBD1|TRBJ1-4|TRBV5-1|.
TGCGCCAGCAGCGCCGGACAGGGTTCAACTAATGAAAAACTGTTTTTT
CASSAGQGSTNEKLFF
>TRBD1|TRBJ2-1|TRBV27|few
TGTGCCAGCAGAATAGGGACAGGGGTCCACAATGAGCAGTTCTTC
CASRIGTGVHNEQFF
>TRBD1|TRBJ1-1|TRBV6-5|once
TGTGCCAGCAGTTACTCGAGACAGGGGAACACTGAAGCTTTCTTT
CASSYSRQGNTEAFF
>.|TRBJ2-1|TRBV19|.
TGTGCCAGTAGTATTCTAGGCCCACGTCCCAACAATGAGCAGTTCTTC
CASSILGPRPNNEQFF
>.|TRBJ2-7|TRBV13|.
TGTGCCAGCAGCTTAGTCCTGGGGACACCCTACGAGCAGTACTTC
CASSLVLGTPYEQYF
>.|TRBJ2-7|TRBV4-2|.
TGTGCCAGCAGCCAAGTAGGAGAGACCGAGACCTACGAGCAGTACTTC
CASSQVGETETYEQYF
>TRBD1|TRBJ2-7|TRBV5-6|few
TGTGCCAGCAGCTTTGATAGGCGGACAGGGGGTATGGACGAGCAGTACTTC
CASSFDRRTGGMDEQYF
>TRBD2|TRBJ2-2|TRBV5-1|few
TGCGCCAGCAGCTTGGAGGGACCGTGGGGTAGCGGGCGGAACACCGGGGAGCTGTTTTTT
CASSLEGPWGSGRNTGELFF
>.|TRBJ2-1|TRBV2|few
TGTGCCAGCAGTGAATTGTCCTACAATGAGCAGTTCTTC
CASSELSYNEQFF
>TRBD1|TRBJ2-7|TRBV11-2|.
TGTGCCAGCAGCTTAGCCAGGGGGCACTACGAGCAGTACTTC
CASSLARGHYEQYF
>TRBD2|TRBJ2-2|TRBV12-3/TRBV12-4|.
TGTGCCAGCAGCCCAATGGGGAGGGAGCGCACCGGGGAGCTGTTTTTT
CASSPMGRERTGELFF
>.|TRBJ1-4|TRBV5-4|.
TGTGCCAGCAGCTACACGGGGCTCGGGAATGAAAAACTGTTTTTT
CASSYTGLGNEKLFF